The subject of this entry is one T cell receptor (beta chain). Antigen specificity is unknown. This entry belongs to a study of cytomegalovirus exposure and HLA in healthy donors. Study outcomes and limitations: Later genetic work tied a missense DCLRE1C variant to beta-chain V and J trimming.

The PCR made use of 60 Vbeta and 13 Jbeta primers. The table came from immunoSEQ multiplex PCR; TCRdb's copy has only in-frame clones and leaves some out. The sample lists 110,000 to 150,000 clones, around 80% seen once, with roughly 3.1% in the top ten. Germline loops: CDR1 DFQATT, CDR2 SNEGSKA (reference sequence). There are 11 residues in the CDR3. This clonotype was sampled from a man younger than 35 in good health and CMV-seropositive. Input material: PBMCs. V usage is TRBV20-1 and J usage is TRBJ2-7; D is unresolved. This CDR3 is CSERRPDEQYF. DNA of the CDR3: TGCAGCGAGCGACGGCCGGACGAGCAGTACTTC.